This passage covers 24 T cell receptor beta chains from one sample sequenced in a study of blood T cell repertoires in COVID-19. This table comes from immunoSEQ multiplex PCR, and its TCRdb copy is limited to in-frame clones, with some not included. The data contain more than 15,000 clones, approximately 90% of them seen just once; the ten biggest clones take up more than 6.5%. Sequencing used peripheral blood. These receptor sequences come from a woman in her fifties or sixties with active COVID-19.

This clone has a single count. The genes are TRBV19 and TRBJ1-1, with D maybe TRBD1 (5 bases). CDR3 length: 16 residues. Trimming removed 7 bases at V and 1 base at J, with 19 bases between. Germline-derived CDR1 and CDR2 are LNHDA and SQIVND (reference sequence). The CDR3: CASIGRVPQGNTEAFF. In nucleotides, the CDR3 is TGTGCCAGTATCGGTAGAGTCCCTCAGGGGAACACTGAAGCTTTCTTT.

Comment on this clone: Its ends do not fully match the called genes, so a read error is possible. V gene TRBV29-1 combines with J gene TRBJ1-2; possibly TRBD1 for D (6 bases). The V gene's germline CDR1 is SQVTM and CDR2 ANQGSEA. The CDR3 loop spans 10 amino acids. CDR3 residues: CSVQQGWTSF. DNA of the CDR3: TGCAGCGTACAACAGGGTTGGACCTCCTTC.

This clone was detected once. The V call is TRBV9, the J call TRBJ1-3; the D gene is possibly TRBD1 (6 bases). CDR3 length: 15 amino acids. The germline V gene encodes CDR1 SGDLS and CDR2 YYNGEE. Trimming removed 2 bases at V and 6 bases at J, with 15 bases between. CDR3: CASSVDTGIVNTIYF. Written as DNA, the CDR3 is TGTGCCAGCAGCGTCGACACAGGGATTGTAAACACCATATATTTT.

This chain joins TRBV9 and TRBJ2-5, with 10 bases identical to TRBD2. The germline CDR1 and CDR2 sequences are SGDLS and YYNGEE. The CDR3 is made up of 15 amino acids. The trim removed 0 bases at V and 2 bases at J, leaving 1 base unmatched. For the CDR3, the DNA is TGTGCCAGCAGCGTAGAGCGGGGGGGGCAAGAGACCCAGTACTTC. Encoded protein: CASSVERGGQETQYF.

The chain joins TRBV2 to TRBJ2-1, with D uncertain. CDR1 and CDR2 from the germline V gene are SNHLY and FYNNEI. Trimming took off 4 bases at V and 9 bases at J, with 7 bases between the two ends. This CDR3 has 11 amino acids. CDR3 loop: CASSVASEQFF. For the CDR3, the DNA is TGTGCCAGCAGTGTAGCTAGTGAGCAGTTCTTC.

This sequence joins TRBV7-6 and TRBJ1-1; 7 bases line up with TRBD1. Per germline, CDR1 SGHVS and CDR2 FNYEAQ. This CDR3 spans 15 amino acids. Losses at the gene ends were 5 bases for V and 2 bases for J; bases not matched to a gene: 8. Here the CDR3 reads CASSAEQGINTEAFF. The CDR3 bases are TGTGCCAGCAGCGCCGAACAGGGGATTAACACTGAAGCTTTCTTT.

There are a few counts of this clone. The chain recombines TRBV2 with TRBJ2-7; TRBD2 matches at 9 bases. Germline V gives CDR1 SNHLY, CDR2 FYNNEI. J gave up 0 bases and V 2 bases, and 14 bases lay outside the gene matches. The CDR3 loop spans 19 amino acids. The DNA for the CDR3 is TGTGCCAGCAGTGAAATTAGGGCTAGCGGGGCGTTAAGCTCCTACGAGCAGTACTTC. Protein: CASSEIRASGALSSYEQYF.

The rearrangement uses TRBV5-1 and TRBJ2-5; TRBD1 agrees at 12 bases. Looked up from germline, CDR1 is SGHRS and CDR2 is YFSETQ. The CDR3 runs to 16 residues. Trimming removed 5 bases from V and 5 bases from J; junction bases left unmatched: 10. The CDR3 DNA reads as TGCGCCAGCAGATCCCGGGACAGGGGGCCTTTTGAGACCCAGTACTTC. The encoded protein is CASRSRDRGPFETQYF.

This clone showed up just once. V gene TRBV5-8 combines with J gene TRBJ1-5; 7 bases agree with TRBD1. The germline gives CDR1 SGHTS, CDR2 YDEGEE. The ends lost 3 bases at V and 2 bases at J; junction bases unmatched: 5. This CDR3 comprises 15 residues. CDR3 bases: TGTGCCAGCAGCTGGCCAGACAGGGGCAATCAGCCCCAGCATTTT. Its translation: CASSWPDRGNQPQHF.

The chain couples TRBV6-1 to TRBJ1-2; TRBD1 matches at 10 bases. The V and J ends lost 4 bases and 2 bases, in that order; junction bases with no gene match: 7. The germline V gene encodes CDR1 MNHNS and CDR2 SASEGT. The CDR3 is 16 residues long. CDR3 sequence: CASSGGQGGKNYGYTF. The CDR3 DNA reads TGTGCCAGCAGTGGCGGACAGGGGGGGAAAAACTATGGCTACACCTTC.

CDR3 loop: CASSQVGGGLRDTQYF. The CDR3 DNA reads TGCGCCAGCAGCCAAGTAGGGGGGGGGCTTCGAGATACGCAGTATTTT. This sequence joins TRBV4-1 and TRBJ2-3; a possible D gene is TRBD2 (7 bases). Germline lookup yields CDR1 MGHRA and CDR2 YSYEKL. Trimming left V 1 base short and J 5 bases short, with 16 bases between. This CDR3 has 16 amino acids.

The rearrangement links TRBV5-1 to TRBJ2-7; D call uncertain. Looked up from germline, CDR1 is SGHRS and CDR2 is YFSETQ. The CDR3 consists of 13 residues. Deletions cut 0 bases from V and 3 bases from J, with 7 bases between. Here the CDR3 reads CASSLVGNYEQYF. The CDR3 nucleotides read TGCGCCAGCAGCTTGGTGGGCAACTACGAGCAGTACTTC.

This sequence joins TRBV9 and TRBJ2-3; tentatively, D is TRBD2 (7 bases). V was shortened by 2 bases and J by 4 bases, with 20 bases between the two germline ends. Germline lookup yields CDR1 SGDLS and CDR2 YYNGEE. There are 17 residues in the CDR3. CDR3 amino acids: CASSVAGAHLVSDTQYF. CDR3 bases: TGTGCCAGCAGCGTTGCGGGGGCGCATCTTGTTTCAGATACGCAGTATTTT.

The CDR3 spells CASSTGFPSTNTIYF. The DNA of the CDR3 is TGCGCCAGCAGTACAGGGTTTCCCTCAACAAACACCATATATTTT. The J gene is TRBJ1-3, the V gene TRBV5-1, with TRBD1 as a possible D gene (6 bases). This CDR3 region has 15 residues. Germline loops: CDR1 SGHRS, CDR2 YFSETQ. Trimming removed 5 bases from V and 6 bases from J, with 18 bases in between.

The chain carries TRBV5-4 and TRBJ2-1; D possibly corresponds to TRBD1 (5 bases). V lost 4 bases and J lost 8, with 13 bases in between. Germline CDR1 is SGHNT and CDR2 is YYREEE (reference sequence). The CDR3 covers 13 residues. CDR3 region: CASSPQGRDEQFF. Here the CDR3 DNA reads TGTGCCAGCAGCCCTCAGGGAAGGGATGAGCAGTTCTTC.

The chain joins TRBV2 to TRBJ1-5; the match to TRBD1 covers 8 bases. Germline V gene lookup returns CDR1 SNHLY and CDR2 FYNNEI. The CDR3 consists of 18 residues. J gave up 7 bases and V 6 bases, and 20 bases lay outside the gene matches. The CDR3 region is CASRANLDRVLTSQPQHF. The DNA for the CDR3 is TGTGCCAGCAGAGCCAACCTGGACAGGGTCTTGACGTCGCAGCCCCAGCATTTT. Full variable domain (rest looked up from reference TRBV2 and TRBJ1-5): EPEVTQTPSHQVTQMGQEVILRCVPISNHLYFYWYRQILGQKVEFLVSFYNNEISEKSEIFDDQFSVERPDGSNFTLKIRSTKLEDSAMYFCASRANLDRVLTSQPQHFGDGTRLSIL.

V usage is TRBV24-1 and J usage is TRBJ2-3; TRBD1 matches 11 bases. CDR3 length: 16 residues. Losses at the gene ends were 4 bases for V and 4 bases for J; bases not matched to a gene: 6. The germline gives CDR1 KGHDR, CDR2 SFDVKD. For the CDR3, the DNA is TGTGCCACCAGTGACTCTCGGACAGGGGGCTCAGATACGCAGTATTTT. Translated: CATSDSRTGGSDTQYF.

V and J are TRBV6-5 and TRBJ2-4; the D gene is possibly TRBD1 (5 bases). The V end lost 5 bases, the J end lost 12 bases, and 17 bases lay between the germline ends. CDR1 is MNHEY, CDR2 SVGAGI, per germline. This CDR3 has 13 residues. Here the CDR3 DNA reads TGTGCCAGCAGTCCCCCAGGGTCTCCGCGTCAGTACTTC. It is translated as CASSPPGSPRQYF.

The chain recombines TRBV15 with TRBJ2-1; 8 bases align to TRBD2. CDR1 is LNHNV, CDR2 YYDKDF, per germline (reference sequence). The CDR3 totals 15 residues. J lost 9 bases, V lost 8 bases, and 15 bases had no gene match. The CDR3, as DNA: TGTGCCACCGGCGGTGCGGGGGGCACCTATGGTGAGCAGTTCTTC. Residues: CATGGAGGTYGEQFF.

The V and J genes are TRBV7-9 and TRBJ1-2; 9 nucleotides line up with TRBD1. The CDR3 spans 14 residues. J lost 2 bases, V lost 5 bases, and 3 bases had no gene match. The germline gives CDR1 SEHNR, CDR2 FQNEAQ (reference sequence). CDR3: CASSRTGANYGYTF. CDR3 coding DNA: TGTGCCAGCAGCCGGACAGGGGCAAACTATGGCTACACCTTC.

The chain employs TRBV9 and TRBJ1-4, with 8 bases matching TRBD1. CDR1 is SGDLS and CDR2 is YYNGEE in the germline V gene. Trimming at V came to 4 bases and at J to 7 bases, leaving 12 bases not matched to a gene. This CDR3 spans 16 amino acids. CDR3 in DNA: TGTGCCAGCAGCCCCCGACCTCAGGGGGCAGGTGAAAAACTGTTTTTT. It encodes CASSPRPQGAGEKLFF.

The rearrangement links TRBV5-1 to TRBJ2-7, with D possibly being TRBD2 (6 bases). Per germline, CDR1 SGHRS and CDR2 YFSETQ. Trimming cost V 4 bases and J 4 bases, with 39 bases left between them. CDR3 length: 22 residues. CDR3 residues: CASSIAIPQSYQVGGPLYEQYF. In DNA, the CDR3 is TGCGCCAGCAGCATCGCTATTCCCCAATCTTACCAAGTCGGGGGTCCCTTATACGAGCAGTACTTC.

This clone was detected only once. CDR3 protein: CASSQVTGELFF. CDR3 coding DNA: TGTGCCAGCAGCCAAGTAACCGGGGAGCTGTTTTTT. V gene TRBV4-2 combines with J gene TRBJ2-2, with no clear D. The CDR3 is 12 amino acids. Germline V gene data show CDR1 as LGHNA and CDR2 as YNFKEQ. V shed 1 base and J shed 5 bases, with 2 bases lying between them.

The genes are TRBV6-1 and TRBJ2-7; 8 bases line up with TRBD1. Unmatched junction bases numbered 13, after V lost 3 bases and J lost 0 bases. CDR1 is MNHNS, CDR2 SASEGT, per germline. The CDR3 covers 18 residues. CDR3 sequence reads: CASSDVLSGGSHSYEQYF. DNA of the CDR3: TGTGCCAGCAGTGATGTCCTCTCAGGGGGCTCCCACTCCTACGAGCAGTACTTC.